The 30 T cell receptor beta chains below were found in one sample sequenced in a study of blood T cell repertoires in COVID-19. Profiling relied on immunoSEQ multiplex PCR, and the TCRdb table lists in-frame clones only, not all of them. The sample carries about 200,000 clones, 80% recorded once. Sequences were obtained from peripheral blood. The source of these receptors is a woman in her 70s with acute or convalescent COVID-19.

As DNA, the CDR3 is TGTGCCAGTAGTACTGCGGGGGTAGGCACAGATACGCAGTATTTT. Translation: CASSTAGVGTDTQYF. V is TRBV19 and J is TRBJ2-3; 7 bases match TRBD2. This CDR3 has 15 amino acids. CDR1 and CDR2 (germline): LNHDA, SQIVND (reference sequence). The J segment lost 1 base and the V segment lost 4 bases, leaving 5 bases of the junction unmatched.

The chain couples TRBV7-9 to TRBJ1-3; D gene unclear. V was shortened by 5 bases and J by 2 bases, with 10 bases between the two germline ends. Germline CDR1 reads SEHNR; CDR2 reads FQNEAQ (reference sequence). This CDR3 comprises 14 residues. The CDR3 region has the DNA TGTGCCAGCAGCCCCCGGGGTACTGGAAACACCATATATTTT. Translation: CASSPRGTGNTIYF.

The V gene is TRBV14, the J gene TRBJ1-2; D remains ambiguous. Trimming cost V 4 bases and J 1 base, with 7 bases left between them. Looked up from germline, CDR1 is SGHDN and CDR2 is FVKESK. The CDR3 extends over 13 amino acids. The CDR3 loop reads CASSRSLNYGYTF. In nucleotides, the CDR3 is TGTGCCAGCAGCCGGAGTCTTAACTATGGCTACACCTTC.

This rearrangement joins TRBV11-2 to TRBJ2-1, with a weak D call TRBD2 (5 bases). The CDR3 loop spans 14 amino acids. Germline CDR1 SGHAT, CDR2 FQNNGV. Trimming removed 1 base at V and 7 bases at J, with 11 bases between. The chain's CDR3 is CASSLGVRENEQFF. The CDR3 region has the DNA TGTGCCAGCAGCTTAGGCGTTAGGGAGAATGAGCAGTTCTTC.

The V and J genes are TRBV2 and TRBJ1-1, with D possibly being TRBD1 (5 bases). The germline V gene encodes CDR1 SNHLY and CDR2 FYNNEI. There are 15 residues in the CDR3. Trimming removed 7 bases at V and 3 bases at J, with 18 bases between. The CDR3 loop reads CASTTWGGKDTEAFF. In DNA, the CDR3 is TGTGCCAGCACCACCTGGGGGGGTAAGGACACTGAAGCTTTCTTT.

The gene calls are TRBV27 and TRBJ2-7; TRBD1 matches at 10 bases. CDR1 is MNHEY and CDR2 is SMNVEV in the germline V gene (reference sequence). This CDR3 is 14 amino acids long. V was pared by 5 bases and J by 2 bases, with 3 bases of the junction left unmatched. The CDR3 DNA is TGTGCCAGCAGTCTAGGACAGGGGGCCTACGAGCAGTACTTC. Amino acid sequence: CASSLGQGAYEQYF.

V and J are TRBV5-8 and TRBJ1-4, with 7 bases lining up with TRBD1. V was pared by 2 bases and J by 5 bases, with 6 bases of the junction left unmatched. The germline CDR1 and CDR2 sequences are SGHTS and YDEGEE. This CDR3 comprises 15 residues. The CDR3 region has the DNA TGTGCCAGCAGCTTTGGACAGGATCAAAATGAAAAACTGTTTTTT. Its translation: CASSFGQDQNEKLFF.

The chain couples TRBV6-5 to TRBJ2-7, with unresolved D. Germline CDR1 reads MNHEY; CDR2 reads SVGAGI. The CDR3 runs to 12 residues. Trimming cost V 6 bases and J 7 bases, with 13 bases left between them. CDR3 in DNA: TGTGCCAGCAGATCCATAGTCCGTGAGCAGTACTTC. The encoded protein is CASRSIVREQYF.

The chain is built from TRBV18 and TRBJ2-2; 10 bases are a match to TRBD1. The germline gives CDR1 KGHSH, CDR2 LQKENI. With 5 bases clipped from V and 3 bases from J, the junction kept 3 bases outside the gene matches. CDR3 length: 15 residues. The CDR3 spells CASSATGGHTGELFF. CDR3 in DNA: TGTGCCAGCTCAGCGACAGGGGGCCACACCGGGGAGCTGTTTTTT.

The chain uses TRBV19 and TRBJ2-2, with a weak D call TRBD2 (7 bases). Germline V CDR1 and CDR2: LNHDA, SQIVND (reference sequence). The CDR3 contains 16 residues. The germline V and J ends were trimmed by 4 bases and 4 bases, with 16 bases remaining between them. The CDR3 is CASSKRDTGGTGELFF. In nucleotides, the CDR3 is TGTGCCAGTAGTAAGCGGGACACCGGGGGCACCGGGGAGCTGTTTTTT.

CDR3 nucleotides: TGTGCCACCAGTGATGAACTAGCGGGAGGGGCAGATACGCAGTATTTT. Amino acids: CATSDELAGGADTQYF. The chain employs TRBV24-1 and TRBJ2-3, with 13 bases that match TRBD2. From germline, CDR1 is KGHDR and CDR2 SFDVKD. CDR3 length: 16 amino acids. V trimming: 3 bases; J trimming: 4 bases; junction bases outside the gene matches: 3.

The chain uses TRBV2 and TRBJ2-5; TRBD1 is a possible D gene (6 bases). The germline gives CDR1 SNHLY, CDR2 FYNNEI. This CDR3 has 15 residues. V lost 3 bases, J lost 5 bases, and 16 bases lay in between. The CDR3 region has the DNA TGTGCCAGCAGTGATGCCAGGGGCTCGAGCGAGACCCAGTACTTC. This translates into CASSDARGSSETQYF.

The V and J genes are TRBV7-2 and TRBJ1-3; maybe TRBD1 (6 bases). Trimming pared 5 bases from V and 3 bases from J, leaving 8 bases between. Germline-derived CDR1 and CDR2 are SGHTA and FQGNSA. There are 13 residues in the CDR3. DNA of the CDR3: TGTGCCAGCAGCACAGGGATTGGAAACACCATATATTTT. It encodes CASSTGIGNTIYF.

A note on this clone: The sample has other DNA sequences that encode this CDR3 too. This chain connects TRBV28 to TRBJ2-7, with D perhaps matching TRBD2 (6 bases). The CDR3 consists of 12 residues. Trimming took off 3 bases at V and 3 bases at J, with 6 bases between the two ends. CDR1 and CDR2 from the germline V gene are MDHEN and SYDVKM. The chain's CDR3 is CASSLGGYEQYF. CDR3 sequence (DNA): TGTGCCAGCAGTTTGGGGGGCTACGAGCAGTACTTC.

This chain links TRBV5-1 with TRBJ1-1; 7 bases line up with TRBD1. The CDR3 is made up of 14 amino acids. Trimming removed 2 bases from V and 1 base from J; junction bases left unmatched: 2. In germline, CDR1 is SGHRS, CDR2 YFSETQ. The CDR3, as DNA: TGCGCCAGCAGCTTATACAGGGGGAACACTGAAGCTTTCTTT. Its protein product is CASSLYRGNTEAFF. Looking up the rest from reference TRBV5-1 and TRBJ1-1 gives the full variable domain: KAGVTQTPRYLIKTRGQQVTLSCSPISGHRSVSWYQQTPGQGLQFLFEYFSETQRNKGNFPGRFSGRQFSNSRSEMNVSTLELGDSALYLCASSLYRGNTEAFFGQGTRLTVV.

The chain combines TRBV28 with TRBJ2-3, with 8 bases matching TRBD1. Germline CDR1 and CDR2: MDHEN and SYDVKM. V was clipped by 4 bases and J by 2 bases; unmatched bases: 8. This CDR3 region has 16 residues. The CDR3 region has the DNA TGTGCCAGCAGTTCGCAGGGGGCGCATGACACAGATACGCAGTATTTT. As protein: CASSSQGAHDTDTQYF.

The J gene is TRBJ1-2, the V gene TRBV3-1 (or the pseudogene TRBV3-2), with D unclear. Trimming took off 1 base at V and 9 bases at J, with 12 bases between the two ends. Germline CDR1 LGHDT, CDR2 YNNKEL (reference sequence). The CDR3 consists of 13 residues. CDR3 nucleotide sequence: TGTGCCAGCAGCCAAGGGGAGACCATCCGCTACACCTTC. It codes for CASSQGETIRYTF.

CDR3 coding DNA: TGTGCCAGCAGCAGCGATCGGTACGGGGGGCGGACTAGCACAGATACGCAGTATTTT. Residues: CASSSDRYGGRTSTDTQYF. This chain links TRBV21-1 with TRBJ2-3; TRBD2 is taken as the D call from the table, unchecked against the DNA. TRBV21-1 is noted as a pseudogene. The length of the CDR3 is 19 residues.

The V call is TRBV19, the J call TRBJ1-2; D is ambiguous. The CDR3 runs to 13 residues. Germline V lookup: CDR1 LNHDA, CDR2 SQIVND (reference sequence). Trimming shortened V by 5 bases and J by 4 bases, and 11 bases separated the two germline ends. The CDR3 DNA sequence: TGTGCCAGTAGTGCAACTCCGCTCTATGGCTACACCTTC. Translated, it gives CASSATPLYGYTF.

The gene calls are TRBV5-5 and TRBJ1-1; 7 bases map to TRBD1. Germline V gene sequence: CDR1 SGHKS, CDR2 YYEKEE (reference sequence). The CDR3 runs to 16 residues. V gave up 4 bases and J gave up 3 bases; unmatched junction bases: 12. The CDR3 coding sequence is TGTGCCAGCAGCCCGTCCATAGGACAGGTTTACACTGAAGCTTTCTTT. Amino acids: CASSPSIGQVYTEAFF.

J is TRBJ1-1 and V is TRBV27; 7 bases line up with TRBD1. Trimming removed 2 bases from V and 10 bases from J; junction bases left unmatched: 7. Germline CDR1 is MNHEY and CDR2 is SMNVEV (reference sequence). This CDR3 contains 13 residues. CDR3 nucleotides: TGTGCCAGCAGTTTACGACAAACAGGGGCAGCTTTCTTT. Translated, it gives CASSLRQTGAAFF.

V usage is TRBV29-1 and J usage is TRBJ2-3, with TRBD2 matching over 14 bases. The CDR3 extends over 14 amino acids. Germline V gene lookup returns CDR1 SQVTM and CDR2 ANQGSEA. CDR3 bases: TGCAGTGCCCCGGGACTAGCGGGAGCAGATACGCAGTATTTT. This encodes CSAPGLAGADTQYF.

The V and J genes are TRBV24-1 and TRBJ2-5; tentative D call: TRBD2 (7 bases). V lost 0 bases, J lost 5 bases, and 9 bases lay in between. Germline values: CDR1 KGHDR, CDR2 SFDVKD. The CDR3 runs to 14 residues. The CDR3 region is CATSDLRGGETQYF. In nucleotides, the CDR3 is TGTGCCACCAGTGATTTGAGGGGGGGGGAGACCCAGTACTTC.

The J gene is TRBJ2-1, the V gene TRBV13; TRBD2 is a possible D gene (5 bases). V gave up 2 bases and J gave up 2 bases, with 22 bases separating them. Germline CDR1 reads PRHDT; CDR2 reads FYEKMQ (reference sequence). This CDR3 is built from 19 residues. The CDR3 sequence is CASSLSIGWERQTYNEQFF. In DNA form, the CDR3 reads TGTGCCAGCAGCTTAAGCATTGGGTGGGAGCGCCAGACCTACAATGAGCAGTTCTTC. The whole variable domain, filled in from reference TRBV13 and TRBJ2-1, reads AAGVIQSPRHLIKEKRETATLKCYPIPRHDTVYWYQQGPGQDPQFLISFYEKMQSDKGSIPDRFSAQQFSDYHSELNMSSLELGDSALYFCASSLSIGWERQTYNEQFFGPGTRLTVL.

The J gene is TRBJ2-1, the V gene TRBV5-1; 9 nucleotides agree with TRBD2. V gave up 6 bases and J gave up 9 bases; unmatched junction bases: 10. This CDR3 spans 14 amino acids. Germline V gene data show CDR1 as SGHRS and CDR2 as YFSETQ. CDR3 loop: CASTLAGETAEQFF. The CDR3 DNA is TGCGCCAGCACCTTAGCGGGAGAGACAGCTGAGCAGTTCTTC.

This chain links TRBV28 with TRBJ2-1; no clear D gene. Trimming took off 5 bases at V and 2 bases at J, with 7 bases between the two ends. The germline CDR1 and CDR2 sequences are MDHEN and SYDVKM. This CDR3 has 13 residues. The chain's CDR3 is CASSPTTYNEQFF. The CDR3 DNA reads TGTGCCAGCAGTCCAACTACCTACAATGAGCAGTTCTTC.

J is TRBJ2-3 and V is TRBV5-1, with D unresolved. Germline CDR1 and CDR2: SGHRS and YFSETQ. The CDR3 contains 12 residues. Trimming shortened V by 4 bases and J by 4 bases, and 7 bases separated the two germline ends. The CDR3 reads CASSPLADTQYF. In nucleotides, the CDR3 is TGCGCCAGCAGCCCCCTTGCAGATACGCAGTATTTT.

The J gene is TRBJ1-1, the V gene TRBV30; D is perhaps TRBD1 (6 bases). The CDR3 contains 15 residues. Germline V gene lookup returns CDR1 GTSNPN and CDR2 SVGIG (reference sequence). Trimming shortened V by 0 bases and J by 1 base, and 12 bases separated the two germline ends. CDR3 sequence reads: CAWSVRGGQNTEAFF. DNA of the CDR3: TGTGCCTGGAGTGTACGAGGGGGACAGAACACTGAAGCTTTCTTT.

The chain employs TRBV6-4 and TRBJ2-1, with a weak D call TRBD1 (6 bases). The CDR3 is 13 residues long. The germline CDR1 and CDR2 sequences are MRHNA and SNTAGT. The V and J ends lost 4 bases and 9 bases respectively, with 13 bases between them. This CDR3 is CASSVTLGGEQFF. The CDR3 nucleotides are TGTGCCAGCAGTGTTACCCTAGGGGGTGAGCAGTTCTTC.

This chain joins TRBV19 and TRBJ1-1; D is unclear. The CDR3 is 14 amino acids. Germline V CDR1 and CDR2: LNHDA, SQIVND (reference sequence). V lost 3 bases to trimming and J lost 0 bases, with 8 bases between them. CDR3 nucleotide sequence: TGTGCCAGTAGTATTGTGGGCGTGAACACTGAAGCTTTCTTT. Amino acids: CASSIVGVNTEAFF.